The T cell receptor beta chain under discussion was sequenced for a study of blood T cell repertoires in COVID-19. Looking at the study overall: Sites across the United States, Italy and Spain contributed samples from acute and convalescent COVID-19.

Under the authors' procedure: Scientists estimated how many nucleated cells there were by amplifying reference gene primers. Assay: immunoSEQ multiplex PCR; the TCRdb copy retains only in-frame clones and omits some. That table furnishes V, J and clone size, whereas the DNA furnished D and trimming. The profile covers over 40,000 clones, with about 90% appearing a single time and 6.4% taken by the ten largest. The CDR3 loop spans 15 amino acids. Germline V gene data show CDR1 as SGHRS and CDR2 as YFSETQ. The J segment lost 7 bases and the V segment lost 0 bases, leaving 4 bases of the junction unmatched. This clone appeared a few times.

This chain links TRBV5-1 with TRBJ1-6, with 7 bases that match TRBD1. The sample comprised peripheral blood. This receptor was obtained from a man aged 65 to 79 with active COVID-19. The CDR3 sequence is CASSLVGQANSPLHF. The CDR3 bases are TGCGCCAGCAGCTTGGTCGGACAGGCGAATTCACCCCTCCACTTT.